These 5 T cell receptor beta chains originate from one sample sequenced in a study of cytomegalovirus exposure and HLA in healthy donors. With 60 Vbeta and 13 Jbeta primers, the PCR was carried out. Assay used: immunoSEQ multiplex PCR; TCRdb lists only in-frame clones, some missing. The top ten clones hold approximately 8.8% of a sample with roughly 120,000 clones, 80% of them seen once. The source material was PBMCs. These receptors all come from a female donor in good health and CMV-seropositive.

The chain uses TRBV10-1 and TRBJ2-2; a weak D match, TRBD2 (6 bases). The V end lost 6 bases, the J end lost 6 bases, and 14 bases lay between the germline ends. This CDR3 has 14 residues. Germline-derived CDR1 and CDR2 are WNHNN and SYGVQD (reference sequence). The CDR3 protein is CASRSSREAGELFF. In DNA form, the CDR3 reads TGCGCCAGCAGAAGTTCCAGGGAGGCCGGGGAGCTGTTTTTT.

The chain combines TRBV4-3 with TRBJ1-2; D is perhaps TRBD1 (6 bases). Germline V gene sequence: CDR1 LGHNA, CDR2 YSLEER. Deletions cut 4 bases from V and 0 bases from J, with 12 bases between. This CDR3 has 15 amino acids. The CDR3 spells CASSRERGTNYGYTF. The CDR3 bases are TGCGCCAGCAGCCGAGAAAGGGGGACTAACTATGGCTACACCTTC.

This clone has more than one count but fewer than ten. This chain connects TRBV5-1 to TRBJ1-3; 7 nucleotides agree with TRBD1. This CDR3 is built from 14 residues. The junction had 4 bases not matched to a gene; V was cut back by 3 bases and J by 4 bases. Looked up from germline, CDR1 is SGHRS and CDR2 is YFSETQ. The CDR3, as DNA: TGCGCCAGCAGCTCCAAGGGACAGGGAAACACCATATATTTT. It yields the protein CASSSKGQGNTIYF.

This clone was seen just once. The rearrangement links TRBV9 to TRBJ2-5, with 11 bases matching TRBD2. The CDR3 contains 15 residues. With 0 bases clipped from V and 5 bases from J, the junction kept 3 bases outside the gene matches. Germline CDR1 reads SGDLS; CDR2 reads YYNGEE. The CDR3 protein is CASSVDSGGAETQYF. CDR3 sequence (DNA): TGTGCCAGCAGCGTAGATAGCGGGGGGGCGGAGACCCAGTACTTC.

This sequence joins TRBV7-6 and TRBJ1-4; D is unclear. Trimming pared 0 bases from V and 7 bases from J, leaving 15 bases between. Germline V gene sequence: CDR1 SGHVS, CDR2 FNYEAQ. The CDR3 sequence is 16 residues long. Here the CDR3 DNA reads TGTGCCAGCAGCTTAGCTGCGAGGGAGGTGGGTGAAAAACTGTTTTTT. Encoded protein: CASSLAAREVGEKLFF.